These 18 T cell receptor beta chains share one sample of origin, sequenced in a study of response to subunit inactivated influenza vaccine. TCRdb recomputed calls from the RT-PCR reads with MiXCR, one row per CDR3 protein. The repertoire holds fewer than 700,000 distinct CDR3 sequences, with over 10% as singletons. The source was PBMCs from blood, collected around seven weeks after vaccination. The receptors come from a middle-aged man who received an inactivated influenza vaccine.

This clonotype was seen a few times. The chain combines TRBV3-1 with TRBJ2-7; 11 nucleotides line up with TRBD1. The V and J ends lost 5 bases and 6 bases, in that order; junction bases with no gene match: 6. Looked up from germline, CDR1 is LGHDT and CDR2 is YNNKEL (reference sequence). CDR3 length: 14 residues. The CDR3 coding sequence is TGTGCCAGCAGCAAAGGACAGGGGGCGGTCGAGCAGTACTTC. This encodes CASSKGQGAVEQYF.

V usage is TRBV12-3 or TRBV12-4 and J usage is TRBJ2-2; TRBD1 matches at 11 bases. The CDR3 length is 15 residues. V dropped 6 bases and J dropped 3; count of bases not matched to a gene: 3. As DNA, the CDR3 is TGTGCCAGCAGCAGGACAGGGGGCTACACCGGGGAGCTGTTTTTT. Translating it yields CASSRTGGYTGELFF.

The genes are TRBV20-1 and TRBJ2-1, with a possible D match to TRBD2 (6 bases). The CDR3 length is 14 residues. V was clipped by 6 bases and J by 9 bases, with 21 bases between them. CDR1 is DFQATT, CDR2 SNEGSKA, per germline (reference sequence). The CDR3 DNA is TGCAGTGCCCGACCGGGATCCGGGAGAGGTGAGCAGTTCTTC. It yields the protein CSARPGSGRGEQFF.

This clonotype showed up just a few times. The rearrangement links TRBV20-1 to TRBJ1-5, with TRBD1 matching 10 bases. Germline V gives CDR1 DFQATT, CDR2 SNEGSKA (reference sequence). The CDR3 is 13 amino acids. The junction had 1 base not matched to a gene; V was cut back by 4 bases and J by 4 bases. Here the CDR3 DNA reads TGCAGTGCTATGGGACAGGGGAATCAGCCCCAGCATTTT. Its translation is CSAMGQGNQPQHF.

Here the CDR3 DNA reads TGTGCCAGCAGGGGCCGACTAGCGGGGGGAAACGCCGAACTACTACACGTCCGTGACCATCAGTTCTTC. Its translation: CASRGRLAGGNAELLHVRDHQFF. The rearrangement uses TRBV6-4 and TRBJ2-1, with 13 bases fitting TRBD2. Germline-derived CDR1 and CDR2 are MRHNA and SNTAGT. V shed 6 bases and J 13 bases; nucleotides not matched to a gene: 36. The CDR3 extends over 23 amino acids.

There are many counts of this clonotype. The chain combines TRBV5-1 with TRBJ2-5, with TRBD1 identical over 7 bases. Trimming took 4 bases from V and 1 from J; bases not matched to a gene: 4. The CDR3 runs 14 residues. Germline V gene sequence: CDR1 SGHRS, CDR2 YFSETQ. As DNA, the CDR3 is TGCGCCAGCAGCAACACAGGGGTCCAAGAGACCCAGTACTTC. Translation: CASSNTGVQETQYF. The full variable domain, its missing parts supplied by reference TRBV5-1 and TRBJ2-5, is KAGVTQTPRYLIKTRGQQVTLSCSPISGHRSVSWYQQTPGQGLQFLFEYFSETQRNKGNFPGRFSGRQFSNSRSEMNVSTLELGDSALYLCASSNTGVQETQYFGPGTRLLVL.

This clonotype was detected a few times. This chain uses TRBV7-8 with TRBJ2-4; 8 bases match TRBD1. V gave up 5 bases and J gave up 10 bases; unmatched junction bases: 7. This CDR3 contains 13 residues. Per germline, CDR1 SGHVS and CDR2 FQNEAQ. The chain's CDR3 is CASSARQGRIQYF. As DNA, the CDR3 is TGTGCCAGCAGCGCCCGACAGGGGAGAATTCAGTACTTC.

Many counts were recorded for this clonotype. The V call is TRBV6-2 or TRBV6-3, the J call TRBJ2-2, with TRBD1 identical over 7 bases. The CDR3 runs to 14 residues. Trimming removed 5 bases from V and 2 bases from J; junction bases left unmatched: 2. The germline V gene encodes CDR1 MNHEY and CDR2 SVGEGT. DNA of the CDR3: TGTGCCAGCAGTCGGGACAGAAACACCGGGGAGCTGTTTTTT. Translating gives CASSRDRNTGELFF.

This clonotype was recorded a few times. The V and J genes are TRBV5-6 and TRBJ1-5; 10 bases line up with TRBD1. Germline CDR1 and CDR2: SGHDT and YYEEEE. V shed 4 bases, J shed 4 bases, and the junction held 5 bases outside the gene matches. CDR3 length: 15 residues. CDR3 residues: CASSDGTGENQPQHF. CDR3 sequence (DNA): TGTGCCAGCAGCGATGGGACAGGGGAAAATCAGCCCCAGCATTTT.

This clonotype was seen a handful of times. The chain carries TRBV5-1 and TRBJ2-1; D is perhaps TRBD1 (5 bases). The CDR3 loop spans 15 amino acids. Germline-derived CDR1 and CDR2 are SGHRS and YFSETQ. The ends were cut back, 1 base at V and 6 bases at J, with 14 bases in the middle. The CDR3 DNA is TGCGCCAGCAGCTTGTCGCAGGGTATTAGCAATGAGCAGTTCTTC. It encodes CASSLSQGISNEQFF.

In its sample, this clonotype was seen a few times. This rearrangement joins TRBV28 to TRBJ2-4, with TRBD2 matching 16 bases. Germline CDR1 is MDHEN and CDR2 is SYDVKM. V lost 6 bases to trimming and J lost 0 bases; unmatched junction nucleotides: 8. The CDR3 contains 19 residues. The CDR3 loop is CASSAPGLAGGGAKNIQYF. CDR3 DNA: TGTGCCAGCAGCGCCCCGGGACTAGCGGGGGGGGGAGCCAAAAACATTCAGTACTTC.

This clonotype was detected only a few times. The gene calls are TRBV12-3 or TRBV12-4 and TRBJ1-2; 9 nucleotides agree with TRBD1. The CDR3 sequence is 15 residues long. The trim removed 5 bases at V and 5 bases at J, leaving 9 bases unmatched. The CDR3: CASSSRDRDPYGYTF. The CDR3 nucleotides are TGTGCCAGCAGTAGCCGGGACAGGGATCCTTATGGCTACACCTTC.

This chain uses TRBV4-3 with TRBJ2-1, with TRBD2 as a possible D gene (7 bases). This CDR3 spans 17 amino acids. Trimming left V 2 bases short and J 0 bases short, with 14 bases between. Germline CDR1 reads LGHNA; CDR2 reads YSLEER. The CDR3 loop is CASSQWGGAGSYNEQFF. CDR3 coding DNA: TGCGCCAGCAGCCAATGGGGGGGGGCTGGCTCCTACAATGAGCAGTTCTTC.

This chain uses TRBV7-2 with TRBJ1-3; no clear D gene. CDR1 is SGHTA, CDR2 FQGNSA, per germline. This CDR3 is built from 15 residues. V was shortened by 2 bases and J by 0 bases, with 8 bases between the two germline ends. The CDR3 bases are TGTGCCAGCAGCTTAACAGCGAGCTCTGGAAACACCATATATTTT. Translated: CASSLTASSGNTIYF.

This clonotype was recorded a few times. V and J are TRBV20-1 and TRBJ1-5; perhaps TRBD1 as D (6 bases). Germline-derived CDR1 and CDR2 are DFQATT and SNEGSKA (reference sequence). V shed 6 bases and J shed 4 bases, with 13 bases lying between them. This CDR3 is 13 amino acids long. The CDR3 nucleotides are TGCAGTGCCGCGGACAGCGGTAATCAGCCCCAGCATTTT. This translates into CSAADSGNQPQHF.

The table lists this clonotype with a few counts. The V and J genes are TRBV9 and TRBJ2-7, with 7 bases matching TRBD1. After removal of 4 bases from V and 2 bases from J, the junction contained 6 bases not matched to a gene. Germline V gene sequence: CDR1 SGDLS, CDR2 YYNGEE. The CDR3 is 14 residues long. CDR3 residues: CASSKDRTPYEQYF. The CDR3 DNA sequence: TGTGCCAGCAGCAAGGACAGGACGCCCTACGAGCAGTACTTC.

The table lists this clonotype with many counts. CDR3 nucleotide sequence: TGTGCCAGCAGCCTCTCAGGCGCGGGAGGCGAAAAACTGTTTTTT. This codes for CASSLSGAGGEKLFF. V is TRBV7-2 and J is TRBJ1-4; D remains unclear. V lost 5 bases, J lost 8 bases, and 18 bases lay in between. CDR1 is SGHTA, CDR2 FQGNSA, per germline. CDR3 size: 15 residues.

The rearrangement joins TRBV24-1 to TRBJ2-3; possible D gene TRBD2, 6 bases. The CDR3 has 14 amino acids. Germline assignment: CDR1 KGHDR and CDR2 SFDVKD. V lost 4 bases to trimming and J lost 6 bases, with 13 bases between them. CDR3 coding DNA: TGTGCCACCAGTGACCGAGGACGGGAGGATACGCAGTATTTT. Translating gives CATSDRGREDTQYF.